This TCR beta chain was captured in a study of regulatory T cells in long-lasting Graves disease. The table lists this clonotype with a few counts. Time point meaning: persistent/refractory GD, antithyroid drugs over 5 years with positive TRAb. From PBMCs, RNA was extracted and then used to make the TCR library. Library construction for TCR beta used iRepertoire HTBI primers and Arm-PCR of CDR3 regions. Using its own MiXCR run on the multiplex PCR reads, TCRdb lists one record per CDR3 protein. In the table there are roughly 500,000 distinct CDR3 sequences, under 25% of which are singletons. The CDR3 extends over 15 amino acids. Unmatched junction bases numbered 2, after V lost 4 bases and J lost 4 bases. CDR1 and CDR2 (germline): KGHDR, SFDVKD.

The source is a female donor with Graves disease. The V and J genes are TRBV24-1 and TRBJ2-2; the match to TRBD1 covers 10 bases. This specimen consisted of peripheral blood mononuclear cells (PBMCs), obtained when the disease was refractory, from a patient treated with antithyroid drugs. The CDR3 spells CATSERDRGTGELFF. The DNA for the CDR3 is TGTGCCACCAGTGAAAGGGACAGGGGCACCGGGGAGCTGTTTTTT.